The clone carrying this T cell receptor (beta chain) has just a few counts. Germline CDR1 SGHRS, CDR2 YFSETQ. The germline V and J ends were trimmed by 0 bases and 2 bases, with 12 bases remaining between them. CDR3 length equals 15 residues. Only in-frame clones appear in the TCRdb table, and some are missing; sequencing was by immunoSEQ multiplex PCR. The sample has about 180,000 clones, roughly 82% seen once; the top ten hold more than 7.5%. The sample originates from a study of blood T cell repertoires in COVID-19. The chain is built from TRBV5-1 and TRBJ2-7; TRBD1 might be the D (6 bases). Material for sequencing was PBMCs or T cells enriched from blood (not recorded which). The sequence came from a woman aged 30 to 39 who had recovered from COVID-19. CDR3 in DNA: TGCGCCAGCAGCTTGGCCGGGACAAACGCCTACGAGCAGTACTTC. This sequence encodes CASSLAGTNAYEQYF.